Presented here are 16 T cell receptor beta chains from one specimen sequenced in a study of T-cell memory formation after mild COVID-19. TCRdb redid the calling of the 5' RACE reads with MiXCR, one entry per CDR3 protein. This table has 190,000 or so distinct CDR3 sequences, about 20% appearing once. Sequenced input: PBMCs or a T cell subset sorted from them (not recorded which). The receptors shown here come from an adult woman who had mild COVID-19 (a few samples of this study predate the infection). Cell type and time point are not known.

The table lists this clonotype with a few counts. This chain links TRBV4-2 with TRBJ2-1, with 14 positions matching TRBD2. Germline loops: CDR1 LGHNA, CDR2 YNFKEQ. The CDR3 consists of 15 residues. J lost 8 bases, V lost 4 bases, and 4 bases had no gene match. The CDR3 bases are TGTGCCAGCAGCCGCGGGACTAGCGGGAGCGATGAGCAGTTCTTC. Translation: CASSRGTSGSDEQFF.

This clonotype has only a few counts. J is TRBJ2-1 and V is TRBV5-1; weak D call: TRBD2 (5 bases). CDR3 length: 14 amino acids. Germline values: CDR1 SGHRS, CDR2 YFSETQ. The V and J ends lost 7 bases and 3 bases respectively, with 14 bases between them. CDR3 DNA: TGCGCCAGCGTTAAGGTTGAGGGCTACAATGAGCAGTTCTTC. This sequence encodes CASVKVEGYNEQFF.

The chain couples TRBV7-8 to TRBJ2-1, with D uncertain. The V end was cut by 1 base, the J end by 4 bases, with 14 bases between. CDR3 length: 16 amino acids. The germline V gene has CDR1 SGHVS and CDR2 FQNEAQ. The CDR3 reads CASSLGSAPRYNEQFF. The CDR3 DNA follows: TGTGCCAGCAGCTTAGGGAGCGCCCCCCGGTACAATGAGCAGTTCTTC.

V is TRBV27 and J is TRBJ2-7; TRBD2 is a possible D gene (5 bases). The CDR3 runs 14 residues. The V end lost 4 bases, the J end lost 2 bases, and 12 bases lay between the germline ends. CDR1 and CDR2 from the germline V gene are MNHEY and SMNVEV (reference sequence). CDR3 DNA: TGTGCCAGCAGTTCTTCCCGGGGTCCCTACGAGCAGTACTTC. This translates into CASSSSRGPYEQYF.

The CDR3 region is CASSLGGFGEQFF. Written as DNA, the CDR3 is TGTGCCAGCAGCTTAGGGGGGTTTGGTGAGCAGTTCTTC. The chain couples TRBV7-8 to TRBJ2-1, with D perhaps TRBD1 or TRBD2 (5 bases each). Per the germline V gene, CDR1 is SGHVS and CDR2 is FQNEAQ. The CDR3 runs 13 residues. The V and J ends lost 1 base and 9 bases respectively, with 10 bases between them. Using reference TRBV7-8 and TRBJ2-1 for the parts outside the CDR3, the full variable domain is GAGVSQSPRYKVAKRGQDVALRCDPISGHVSLFWYQQALGQGPEFLTYFQNEAQLDKSGLPSDRFFAERPEGSVSTLKIQRTQQEDSAVYLCASSLGGFGEQFFGPGTRLTVL.

This clonotype appeared a few times. CDR3 nucleotide sequence: TGTGCCAGCAGTGTGCCGGGGAGCTCCTATAATTCACCCCTCCACTTT. Protein sequence: CASSVPGSSYNSPLHF. This chain joins TRBV6-1 and TRBJ1-6; no definite D call. In germline, CDR1 is MNHNS, CDR2 SASEGT. This CDR3 spans 16 amino acids. V was trimmed by 4 bases and J by 0 bases, leaving 10 bases between them.

Sample share makes this clonotype large. This chain links TRBV9 with TRBJ2-5, with 8 bases that match TRBD1. J lost 4 bases, V lost 4 bases, and 6 bases had no gene match. Germline-derived CDR1 and CDR2 are SGDLS and YYNGEE. The CDR3 extends over 14 amino acids. This chain's CDR3 is CASSKTGAGETQYF. In DNA, the CDR3 is TGTGCCAGCAGCAAGACAGGGGCGGGAGAGACCCAGTACTTC.

This clonotype has only a few counts. The V gene is TRBV4-1, the J gene TRBJ2-3; no clear D gene. CDR3 length equals 16 residues. Per the germline V gene, CDR1 is MGHRA and CDR2 is YSYEKL. With 0 bases removed from V and 4 bases from J, the gap between germline ends came to 14 bases. CDR3 sequence (DNA): TGCGCCAGCAGCCAAGACTCGGCTAGTTCGGCAGATACGCAGTATTTT. The encoded protein is CASSQDSASSADTQYF.

The chain joins TRBV5-1 to TRBJ1-1; tentatively, D is TRBD1 (6 bases). Deletions cut 0 bases from V and 1 base from J, with 10 bases between. Per germline, CDR1 SGHRS and CDR2 YFSETQ. The CDR3 spans 15 residues. The CDR3 protein is CASSLVGTTNTEAFF. The CDR3 bases are TGCGCCAGCAGCTTGGTGGGGACAACGAACACTGAAGCTTTCTTT.

This clonotype has just a few counts. This chain connects TRBV24-1 to TRBJ2-5; 9 bases align to TRBD1. The CDR3 extends over 13 amino acids. With 6 bases clipped from V and 7 bases from J, the junction kept 5 bases outside the gene matches. The germline V gene encodes CDR1 KGHDR and CDR2 SFDVKD. DNA of the CDR3: TGTGCCACCAGTTGGGACAGGGAGGGGACCCAGTACTTC. Protein: CATSWDREGTQYF.

The table lists this clonotype with a few counts. The V call is TRBV7-8, the J call TRBJ2-7, with no clear D. There are 16 residues in the CDR3. Germline-derived CDR1 and CDR2 are SGHVS and FQNEAQ. The V end lost 4 bases, the J end lost 0 bases, and 16 bases lay between the germline ends. The CDR3 loop is CASSSHSLGRSYEQYF. The CDR3 DNA is TGTGCCAGCAGCTCTCACAGCCTAGGGCGCTCCTACGAGCAGTACTTC.

V is TRBV7-9 and J is TRBJ2-7; D may be TRBD2 (6 bases). The CDR3 is made up of 13 amino acids. The ends were cut back, 5 bases at V and 5 bases at J, with 13 bases in the middle. In germline, CDR1 is SEHNR, CDR2 FQNEAQ (reference sequence). CDR3 sequence reads: CASSRRETHEQYF. The CDR3 DNA sequence: TGTGCCAGCAGCCGGCGGGAAACCCACGAGCAGTACTTC.

V usage is TRBV13 and J usage is TRBJ1-4; 7 positions agree with TRBD1. Germline lookup yields CDR1 PRHDT and CDR2 FYEKMQ (reference sequence). V was pared by 5 bases and J by 4 bases, with 10 bases of the junction left unmatched. The CDR3 length is 16 residues. In nucleotides, the CDR3 is TGTGCCAGCAGCCCCGGGACAGCGCCTTTTAATGAAAAACTGTTTTTT. It is translated as CASSPGTAPFNEKLFF.

This clonotype has more than one count but fewer than ten. V and J are TRBV30 and TRBJ2-2; maybe TRBD2 (5 bases). The CDR3 length is 13 residues. The ends were cut back, 0 bases at V and 7 bases at J, with 9 bases in the middle. Per germline, CDR1 GTSNPN and CDR2 SVGIG (reference sequence). In DNA form, the CDR3 reads TGTGCCTGGAGTGTACGAGGGCGCGGGGAGCTGTTTTTT. Translating gives CAWSVRGRGELFF.

This clonotype has more than one count but fewer than ten. The chain couples TRBV3-1 to TRBJ2-7, with D perhaps TRBD2 (7 bases). There are 16 residues in the CDR3. The germline CDR1 and CDR2 sequences are LGHDT and YNNKEL (reference sequence). V lost 0 bases and J 5 bases, leaving 17 bases between the germline ends. The CDR3 DNA is TGTGCCAGCAGCCAAGATTCCGGGGAGGGGGTGGACGAGCAGTACTTC. This gives the protein CASSQDSGEGVDEQYF.

This clonotype has more than one count but fewer than ten. The gene calls are TRBV7-6 and TRBJ2-7; a possible D gene is TRBD2 (6 bases). The CDR3 sequence is 14 residues long. Trimming pared 5 bases from V and 3 bases from J, leaving 14 bases between. Germline CDR1 SGHVS, CDR2 FNYEAQ. The CDR3 here is CASSPRGGYYEQYF. The DNA for the CDR3 is TGTGCCAGCAGCCCCCGGGGAGGCTACTACGAGCAGTACTTC.